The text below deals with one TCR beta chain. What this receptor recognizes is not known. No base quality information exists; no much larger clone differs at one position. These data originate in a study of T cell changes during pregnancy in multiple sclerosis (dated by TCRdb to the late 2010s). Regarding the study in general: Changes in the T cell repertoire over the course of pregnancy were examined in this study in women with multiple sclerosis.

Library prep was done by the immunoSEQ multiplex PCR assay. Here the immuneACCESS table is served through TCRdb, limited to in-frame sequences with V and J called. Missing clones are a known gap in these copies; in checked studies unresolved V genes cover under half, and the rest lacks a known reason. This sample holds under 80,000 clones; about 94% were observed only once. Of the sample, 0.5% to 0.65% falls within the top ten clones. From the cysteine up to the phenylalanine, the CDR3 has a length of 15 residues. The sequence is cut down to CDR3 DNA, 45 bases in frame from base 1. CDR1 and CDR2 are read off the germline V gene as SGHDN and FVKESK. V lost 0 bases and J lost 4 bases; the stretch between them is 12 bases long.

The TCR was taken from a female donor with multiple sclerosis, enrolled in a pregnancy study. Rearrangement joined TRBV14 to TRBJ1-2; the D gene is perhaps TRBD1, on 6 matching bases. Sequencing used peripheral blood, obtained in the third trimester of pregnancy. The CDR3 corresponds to CASSQEVTGFYGYTF. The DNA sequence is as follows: TGTGCCAGCAGCCAAGAAGTAACAGGGTTCTATGGCTACACCTTC. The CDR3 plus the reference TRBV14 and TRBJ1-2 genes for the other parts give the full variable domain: EAGVTQFPSHSVIEKGQTVTLRCDPISGHDNLYWYRRVMGKEIKFLLHFVKESKQDESGMPNNRFLAERTGGTYSTLKVQPAELEDSGVYFCASSQEVTGFYGYTFGSGTRLTVV.